The clone carrying this T cell receptor beta chain showed up just a few times. This entry comes from a study of T cells after somatic rescue of genetic block. Trimming cost V 1 base and J 0 bases, with 10 bases left between them. The length of the CDR3 is 15 residues. Per the germline V gene, CDR1 is SGHTA and CDR2 is FQGNSA. TCRdb's table, derived via immunoSEQ multiplex PCR, lists solely in-frame clones and lacks some. The table lists approximately 70,000 clones, approximately 91% of them singletons. The TCR was taken from a man aged 25-40 years. This rearrangement joins TRBV7-2 to TRBJ2-7; no firm D call. Material for sequencing was peripheral blood mononuclear cells (PBMCs). CDR3 coding DNA: TGTGCCAGCAGCTTAGGGGTCCCGTACTCCTACGAGCAGTACTTC. Translating it yields CASSLGVPYSYEQYF.